A selection of T cell receptor beta chains follows, all from one sample in a study of T cells in Graves' hyperthyroidism and ophthalmopathy. Each CDR3 protein gets one entry after TCRdb re-called the multiplex PCR reads with MiXCR. The table records about 480,000 distinct CDR3 sequences, around 14% of them present only once. What was sequenced was blood. The origin of the receptors is a woman aged 18-29 years with Graves' hyperthyroidism. CDR3s include the opening cysteine and the closing phenylalanine or tryptophan. The D gene is left open where the match is weak. Size is stated for part of the rows, as once, few or many counts, or as a class when the clone is expanded.

size	V	J	D	DNA	CDR3
NA	TRBV30	TRBJ2-3	TRBD2	TGTGCCTGGAGTCGCGGGGGGGCCTTTAGCACAGATACGCAGTATTTT	CAWSRGGAFSTDTQYF
many	TRBV2	TRBJ1-1	NA	TGTGCCAGCACTGAGGAGGGCTGGACTGAAGCTTTCTTT	CASTEEGWTEAFF
many	TRBV11-2	TRBJ2-3	NA	TGTGCCAGCAGCTTTACCCCAACGGCTACCGGCACAGATACGCAGTATTTT	CASSFTPTATGTDTQYF
NA	TRBV19	TRBJ2-1	TRBD1	TGTGCCAGTAGTAGGGGACAGGGGGCGAACAATGAGCAGTTCTTC	CASSRGQGANNEQFF
many	TRBV7-9	TRBJ2-1	NA	TGTGCCCGGTCCAGGGGCGATTCGTACAATGAGCAGTTCTTC	CARSRGDSYNEQFF
few	TRBV5-8	TRBJ2-7	TRBD1	TGTGCCAGCAGCTCGAAGTGGGGACAGGGCCCATACGAGCAGTACTTC	CASSSKWGQGPYEQYF
NA	TRBV20-1	TRBJ2-1	NA	TGCAGTGCGAGTGCAGGCAATGGGCAGTTCTTC	CSASAGNGQFF
few	TRBV5-1	TRBJ1-1	TRBD1	TGCGCCAGCAGACCCGTGGGACAGCCGAACACTGAAGCTTTCTTT	CASRPVGQPNTEAFF
NA	TRBV14	TRBJ2-1	TRBD2	TGTGCCACCAACTCGGGCGGGAGGGACGAGCAGTTCTTC	CATNSGGRDEQFF
NA	TRBV7-9	TRBJ2-1	TRBD2	TGTGCCAGCAGCTCGGGACAGATTATAGCGGGAGGCAATGAGCAGTTCTTC	CASSSGQIIAGGNEQFF
many	TRBV12-3/TRBV12-4	TRBJ1-5	NA	TGTGCCAGCAGTTTAGCCCCAGGGGTCAATCAGCCCCAGCATTTT	CASSLAPGVNQPQHF
NA	TRBV7-6	TRBJ2-5	NA	TGTGCCAGCAGCTTAGGGATTTCTTCGGGAGCTCAAGAGACCCAGTACTTC	CASSLGISSGAQETQYF
many	TRBV12-3/TRBV12-4	TRBJ2-1	NA	TGTGCCAGCAGTCCCTTCCTACGGCTAGATGAGCAGTTCTTC	CASSPFLRLDEQFF
many	TRBV19	TRBJ2-5	TRBD2	TGTGCCAGTAGTATCATCGGCCAACTAGCGGGAGTTGGGACCCAGTACTTC	CASSIIGQLAGVGTQYF
NA	TRBV11-2	TRBJ1-2	NA	TGTGCCAGCAGCCGAGCCGCGGGAAAGGGCTACACCTTC	CASSRAAGKGYTF
many	TRBV7-2	TRBJ2-1	TRBD2	TGTGCCAGCAGCTTTAGAGTGCGGGAGACACGCGAGCAGTTCTTC	CASSFRVRETREQFF
NA	TRBV5-8	TRBJ2-6	TRBD2	TGTGCCAGCAGCCTGACATGGACTAGCGGGAGGTTTGCTGGGGCCAACGTCCTGACTTTC	CASSLTWTSGRFAGANVLTF
NA	TRBV4-1	TRBJ2-7	TRBD1	TGCGCCAGCAGCCAAGCGCCGGGACAGGGAACCTACGAGCAGTACTTC	CASSQAPGQGTYEQYF
few	TRBV13	TRBJ2-7	NA	TGTGCCAGCAGCTTAGGGGCAGGGCGACGAAACGAGCAGTACTTC	CASSLGAGRRNEQYF
many	TRBV20-1	TRBJ2-2	NA	TGCAGTGCTAGAGATAGGGGGAGACCCAACACCGGGGAGCTGTTTTTT	CSARDRGRPNTGELFF
few	TRBV9	TRBJ2-4	TRBD1	TGTGCCAGCAGTCCCGACAGGGGGCTTAACATTCAGTACTTC	CASSPDRGLNIQYF
NA	TRBV29-1	TRBJ1-2	NA	TGCAGCTCCGATACAGCTAACTATGGCTACACCTTC	CSSDTANYGYTF
NA	TRBV5-4	TRBJ1-1	TRBD1	TGTGCCAGCAGCTTGAGTACAGGGGCTGAAGCTTTCTTT	CASSLSTGAEAFF
NA	TRBV5-1	TRBJ2-6	TRBD2	TGCGCCAGCGGGGGGGGGACGTGGGGGGCCAACGTCCTGACTTTC	CASGGGTWGANVLTF
many	TRBV7-3	TRBJ2-7	NA	TGTGCCAGCAGCTTTGGAGGCGGGTCCGAGCAGTACTTC	CASSFGGGSEQYF
many	TRBV7-9	TRBJ2-7	TRBD2	TGTGCCAGCAGTCCGATGGCTAGCGGCGGCTACGAGCAGTACTTC	CASSPMASGGYEQYF
many	TRBV11-3	TRBJ1-6	NA	TGTGCCAGCAGCTTATTCTCTCGTGATTCACCCCTCCACTTT	CASSLFSRDSPLHF
many	TRBV2	TRBJ2-4	TRBD2	TGTGCCAGCAGAGAGCGGGAGGGGCACATTCAGTACTTC	CASREREGHIQYF
NA	TRBV19	TRBJ2-6	NA	TGTGCCAGTGGTATAGATGGTAGCTCTGGGGCCAACGTCCTGACTTTC	CASGIDGSSGANVLTF
once	TRBV7-3	TRBJ2-1	TRBD2	TGTGCCAGCAGCTTTTCGGGAGGGGCCTACAATGAGCAGTTCTTC	CASSFSGGAYNEQFF
NA	TRBV6-1	TRBJ1-4	NA	TGTGCCAGCAGGGAGGGAGCAACTAATGAAAAACTGTTTTTT	CASREGATNEKLFF
many	TRBV13	TRBJ1-4	NA	TGTGCCAGCAGCTTAGGAGGGACACGGATTAATGAAAAACTGTTTTTT	CASSLGGTRINEKLFF
many	TRBV4-1	TRBJ1-2	NA	TGCGCCAGCAGCCTTGGAGGGGAGGTCTATGGCTACACCTTC	CASSLGGEVYGYTF
NA	TRBV5-5	TRBJ2-2	TRBD1	TGTGCCAGCAGCTTGGAAGGACAGGGGAAAACCGGGGAGCTGTTTTTT	CASSLEGQGKTGELFF
many	TRBV7-8	TRBJ1-2	NA	TGTGCCAGCAGCCCTGACAGAAACTATGGCTACACCTTC	CASSPDRNYGYTF
many	TRBV6-5	TRBJ2-7	NA	TGTGCCAGCAGTTACCCCCAACGATCCTACGAGCAGTACTTC	CASSYPQRSYEQYF
many	TRBV24-1	TRBJ2-2	NA	TGTGCCACCAGTGCCCGGGACATCCACACCGGGGAGCTGTTTTTT	CATSARDIHTGELFF